The entry below describes one T cell receptor beta chain. These data are taken from a study of T cells after somatic rescue of genetic block. Germline lookup yields CDR1 GTSNPN and CDR2 SVGIG (reference sequence). CDR3 length: 15 amino acids. The ends were cut back, 0 bases at V and 2 bases at J, with 11 bases in the middle. Assay: immunoSEQ multiplex PCR; the TCRdb copy retains only in-frame clones and omits some. The sample comprises roughly 51,000 clones, 90% to 97% of which are singletons, and roughly 0.077% rests with the top ten. This sequence joins TRBV30 and TRBJ1-3; D possibly corresponds to TRBD1 (6 bases). The specimen sequenced was peripheral blood mononuclear cells (PBMCs). The receptor comes from a child younger than two. In DNA form, the CDR3 reads TGTGCCTGGAGTGTAGGGGGGGGGCCTGGAAACACCATATATTTT. It translates to CAWSVGGGPGNTIYF.